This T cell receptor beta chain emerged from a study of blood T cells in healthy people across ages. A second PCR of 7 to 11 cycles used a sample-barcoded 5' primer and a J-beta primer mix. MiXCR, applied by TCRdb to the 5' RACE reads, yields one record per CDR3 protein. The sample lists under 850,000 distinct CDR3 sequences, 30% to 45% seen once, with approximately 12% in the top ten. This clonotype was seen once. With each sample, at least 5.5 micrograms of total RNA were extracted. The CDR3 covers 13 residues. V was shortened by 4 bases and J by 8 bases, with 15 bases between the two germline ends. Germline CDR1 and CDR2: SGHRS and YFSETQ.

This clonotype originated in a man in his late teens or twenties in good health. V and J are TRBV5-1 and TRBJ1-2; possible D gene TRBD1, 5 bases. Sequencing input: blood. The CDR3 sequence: CASSGDGTQGYTF. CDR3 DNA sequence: TGCGCCAGCAGCGGGGACGGGACGCAGGGCTACACCTTC.